This record concerns one T cell receptor beta chain sequence. Its antigen is not identified. The sample originates from a study of T-cell reconstitution after alpha-beta-depleted transplantation in children. General observations from the study: Approximately two months post-transplant, alpha-beta T cells reportedly originated from several hundred expanded graft clones. After transplant, high TCRbeta diversity at day 60 in some patients arose from surviving recipient T cells and thymic progenitors. After one year, T-cell counts and TCRbeta diversity mostly came from new T cells.

A TCRbeta library incorporating unique molecular identifiers was prepared. TCRdb passed the PCR reads through MiXCR, listing each CDR3 protein once. The sample contains about 980,000 distinct CDR3 sequences, about 31% of which appear only once. Unmatched junction bases numbered 4, after V lost 4 bases and J lost 5 bases. Per the germline V gene, CDR1 is DFQATT and CDR2 is SNEGSKA (reference sequence). The CDR3 spans 13 residues. V is TRBV20-1 and J is TRBJ2-1; 8 bases are a match to TRBD2. This TCR was recovered from a boy under three years old who had a stem cell transplant for SCID, so the T cells may come from the graft donor. This sample comprised PBMCs, mostly from graft donor cells, obtained 360 days after TCRalphabeta/CD19-depleted stem cell transplant. DNA of the CDR3: TGCAGTGCTACTATCGGGGGGGACAATGAGCAGTTCTTC. Translated: CSATIGGDNEQFF.